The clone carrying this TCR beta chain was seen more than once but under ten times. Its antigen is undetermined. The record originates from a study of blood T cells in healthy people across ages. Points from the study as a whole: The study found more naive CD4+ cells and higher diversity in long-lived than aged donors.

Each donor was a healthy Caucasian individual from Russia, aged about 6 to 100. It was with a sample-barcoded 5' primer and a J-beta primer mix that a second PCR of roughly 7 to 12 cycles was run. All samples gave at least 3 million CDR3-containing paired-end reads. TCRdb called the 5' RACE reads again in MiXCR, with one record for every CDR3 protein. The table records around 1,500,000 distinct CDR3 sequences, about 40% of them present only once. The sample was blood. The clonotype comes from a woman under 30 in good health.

Here the CDR3 reads CASSLVSGALDNEQFF. The CDR3 DNA is TGTGCCAGCAGCTTAGTGAGCGGGGCCCTTGACAATGAGCAGTTCTTC. This chain joins TRBV7-2 and TRBJ2-1, with 7 positions matching TRBD2. Germline assignment: CDR1 SGHTA and CDR2 FQGNSA. Trimming at V came to 1 base and at J to 5 bases, leaving 8 bases not matched to a gene. There are 16 residues in the CDR3.